This entry lists 20 T cell receptor beta chains sequenced from one sample in a study of cytomegalovirus exposure and HLA in healthy donors. 13 Jbeta primers and 60 Vbeta primers were used for the PCR. The table came from immunoSEQ multiplex PCR; TCRdb's copy has only in-frame clones and leaves some out. The sample consists of some 150,000 clones, approximately 71% of them appearing once. The sequencing sample was made of PBMCs. These receptors originate from a man aged 35-49 years in good health and CMV-seronegative.

This rearrangement joins TRBV7-9 to TRBJ2-5, with TRBD1 as a possible D gene (6 bases). The germline gives CDR1 SEHNR, CDR2 FQNEAQ (reference sequence). V was clipped by 1 base and J by 2 bases, with 14 bases between them. This CDR3 comprises 16 residues. The CDR3 DNA reads as TGTGCCAGCAGCTTAGGTAGGACAGACAGTCAAGAGACCCAGTACTTC. Translation gives CASSLGRTDSQETQYF.

The rearrangement joins TRBV25-1 to TRBJ2-3; 7 nucleotides match TRBD1. J was trimmed by 0 bases and V by 7 bases; bases with no gene match: 7. Germline assignment: CDR1 MGHDK and CDR2 SYGVNS. The CDR3 length is 15 residues. For the CDR3, the DNA is TGTGCCAGCACCAAAAGGGACAGAAGCACAGATACGCAGTATTTT. Encoded protein: CASTKRDRSTDTQYF.

V gene TRBV27 combines with J gene TRBJ1-1; 10 bases map to TRBD1. V shed 5 bases, J shed 6 bases, and the junction held 12 bases outside the gene matches. Germline V lookup: CDR1 MNHEY, CDR2 SMNVEV (reference sequence). The CDR3 covers 16 residues. CDR3 bases: TGTGCCAGCAGTCAGAACCGGGACAGGGGTTTAGCTGAAGCTTTCTTT. Protein product: CASSQNRDRGLAEAFF.

V is TRBV28 and J is TRBJ1-2; 12 bases line up with TRBD1. The V gene's germline CDR1 is MDHEN and CDR2 SYDVKM. CDR3 length equals 16 residues. Losses at the gene ends were 4 bases for V and 6 bases for J; bases not matched to a gene: 9. The CDR3 DNA follows: TGTGCCAGCAGTTCGAACTGGGACAGGGGGCGTGATGGCTACACCTTC. Residues: CASSSNWDRGRDGYTF.

This chain uses TRBV4-3 with TRBJ2-1, with D possibly TRBD2 on 6 matching bases. Trimming stripped 2 bases from V and 7 bases from J, with 18 bases between. This CDR3 is 16 amino acids long. CDR1 and CDR2 (germline): LGHNA, YSLEER. The CDR3 nucleotides read TGCGCCAGCAGCCAAACCCGGGGGTCCCCGGGTAATGAGCAGTTCTTC. This gives the protein CASSQTRGSPGNEQFF.

CDR3 sequence: CASSAQGMNTEAFF. CDR3 in DNA: TGTGCCAGCAGCGCACAGGGGATGAACACTGAAGCTTTCTTT. The chain combines TRBV2 with TRBJ1-1, with 7 bases fitting TRBD1. The CDR3 has 14 residues. CDR1 and CDR2 (germline): SNHLY, FYNNEI. J was trimmed by 0 bases and V by 6 bases; bases with no gene match: 4.

The chain is built from TRBV28 and TRBJ2-7, with 7 nucleotides matching TRBD1. Germline V gives CDR1 MDHEN, CDR2 SYDVKM. CDR3 length: 14 residues. After removal of 7 bases from V and 8 bases from J, the junction contained 14 bases not matched to a gene. The CDR3 reads CASIPGQWGYQQYF. The CDR3, as DNA: TGTGCCAGCATTCCGGGACAGTGGGGCTATCAGCAGTACTTC.

This clone was seen only a few times. The chain carries TRBV6-5 and TRBJ1-5; possibly TRBD1 for D (5 bases). Trimming left V 1 base short and J 0 bases short, with 7 bases between. CDR3 length equals 15 residues. Germline-derived CDR1 and CDR2 are MNHEY and SVGAGI. The CDR3 coding sequence is TGTGCCAGCAGTTACTTAGGGGATAGCAATCAGCCCCAGCATTTT. Its protein product is CASSYLGDSNQPQHF.

The V gene is TRBV5-1, the J gene TRBJ2-3; unclear D gene. The CDR3 length is 14 residues. From germline, CDR1 is SGHRS and CDR2 YFSETQ. V lost 1 base and J lost 0, with 6 bases in between. Here the CDR3 DNA reads TGCGCCAGCAGCTTGTCCGGGAGCACAGATACGCAGTATTTT. Its translation: CASSLSGSTDTQYF. The full variable domain, completed using reference TRBV5-1 and TRBJ2-3, is KAGVTQTPRYLIKTRGQQVTLSCSPISGHRSVSWYQQTPGQGLQFLFEYFSETQRNKGNFPGRFSGRQFSNSRSEMNVSTLELGDSALYLCASSLSGSTDTQYFGPGTRLTVL.

The rearrangement joins TRBV7-6 to TRBJ2-5; tentative D call: TRBD1 (6 bases). Germline V gene lookup returns CDR1 SGHVS and CDR2 FNYEAQ. Trimming left V 3 bases short and J 4 bases short, with 21 bases between. The CDR3 is 17 amino acids. In nucleotides, the CDR3 is TGTGCCAGCAGCTTCCCATCAGGGGACGCAGGGGTAGAGACCCAGTACTTC. It is translated as CASSFPSGDAGVETQYF.

The chain uses TRBV6-5 and TRBJ1-1; TRBD1 is a possible D gene (6 bases). The CDR3 totals 16 residues. V lost 0 bases to trimming and J lost 1 base, with 12 bases between them. Germline loops: CDR1 MNHEY, CDR2 SVGAGI. As DNA, the CDR3 is TGTGCCAGCAGTTACTCTCAGGGGACCCAGAACACTGAAGCTTTCTTT. Its protein is CASSYSQGTQNTEAFF.

The rearrangement uses TRBV12-5 and TRBJ1-2; 8 nucleotides agree with TRBD1. Germline values: CDR1 LGHNT, CDR2 FRNRAP. The J segment lost 8 bases and the V segment lost 1 base, leaving 6 bases of the junction unmatched. CDR3 length: 14 residues. CDR3 residues: CASGLGQGFGGYTF. CDR3 DNA: TGTGCTAGTGGTTTGGGACAGGGGTTTGGCGGCTACACCTTC.

The V call is TRBV28, the J call TRBJ1-2; no reliable D call. V lost 2 bases to trimming and J lost 1 base, with 2 bases between them. From germline, CDR1 is MDHEN and CDR2 SYDVKM. The CDR3 totals 12 residues. CDR3 sequence (DNA): TGTGCCAGCAGTTTACGTAACTATGGCTACACCTTC. Protein sequence: CASSLRNYGYTF.

This clone was recorded a few times. This chain uses TRBV6-6 with TRBJ1-1, with D possibly TRBD1 on 5 matching bases. Germline loops: CDR1 MNHNY, CDR2 SVGAGI (reference sequence). The V end was cut by 5 bases, the J end by 0 bases, with 16 bases between. This CDR3 contains 16 residues. The CDR3 DNA reads as TGTGCCAGCAGTAAAGACAGAGTCGGAATGAACACTGAAGCTTTCTTT. Translated: CASSKDRVGMNTEAFF.

The V and J genes are TRBV10-3 and TRBJ1-5; possible D gene TRBD1, 5 bases. Germline lookup yields CDR1 ENHRY and CDR2 SYGVKD. CDR3 size: 15 residues. V lost 2 bases, J lost 3 bases, and 11 bases lay in between. CDR3 nucleotides: TGTGCCATCAGTGAGACCAGACAGTACAATCAGCCCCAGCATTTT. This sequence encodes CAISETRQYNQPQHF.

This clone was counted between two and nine times. CDR3 residues: CASSGTEAFF. Here the CDR3 DNA reads TGTGCCAGTTCCGGCACTGAAGCTTTCTTT. The genes are TRBV5-6 and TRBJ1-1; D unclear. Germline V gene data show CDR1 as SGHDT and CDR2 as YYEEEE. Trimming cost V 8 bases and J 4 bases, with 6 bases left between them. The CDR3 loop spans 10 amino acids.

V is TRBV7-2 and J is TRBJ1-1; D remains unclear. V dropped 3 bases and J dropped 1 base, with 9 bases sitting between them. This CDR3 spans 14 amino acids. The V gene's germline CDR1 is SGHTA and CDR2 FQGNSA. CDR3 sequence: CASSLVHGNTEAFF. Written as DNA, the CDR3 is TGTGCCAGCAGCTTGGTCCACGGGAACACTGAAGCTTTCTTT.

The rearrangement joins TRBV28 to TRBJ1-3; a possible D gene is TRBD1 (5 bases). The V end lost 6 bases, the J end lost 7 bases, and 16 bases lay between the germline ends. The CDR3 has 14 amino acids. The germline V gene encodes CDR1 MDHEN and CDR2 SYDVKM. The chain's CDR3 is CASRNSQGRNTIYF. CDR3 bases: TGTGCCAGCAGGAACTCCCAGGGAAGGAACACCATATATTTT. The full variable domain, completed using reference TRBV28 and TRBJ1-3, is DVKVTQSSRYLVKRTGEKVFLECVQDMDHENMFWYRQDPGLGLRLIYFSYDVKMKEKGDIPEGYSVSREKKERFSLILESASTNQTSMYLCASRNSQGRNTIYFGEGSWLTVV.

This clone was recorded once. The V gene is TRBV10-1, the J gene TRBJ2-1; D may be TRBD2 (6 bases). Germline CDR1 WNHNN, CDR2 SYGVQD (reference sequence). Trimming took 6 bases from V and 5 from J, leaving 14 bases between them. CDR3 length equals 14 residues. The CDR3: CASSRSGGDNEQFF. DNA of the CDR3: TGCGCCAGCAGCCGCTCCGGGGGAGACAATGAGCAGTTCTTC.

This clone has only a few counts. This sequence joins TRBV5-1 and TRBJ2-7; TRBD1 matches at 9 bases. CDR1 is SGHRS, CDR2 YFSETQ, per germline. Losses at the gene ends were 3 bases for V and 2 bases for J; bases not matched to a gene: 9. The CDR3 runs 16 residues. The CDR3 region is CASSWNPGQGAYEQYF. DNA for the CDR3: TGCGCCAGCAGCTGGAATCCGGGACAGGGAGCCTACGAGCAGTACTTC.